The 23 T cell receptor beta chains reported below all come from one sample, sequenced in a study of technical replicates of blood from a few donors. Assay: immunoSEQ multiplex PCR; the TCRdb copy retains only in-frame clones and omits some. The sample holds 98,000 or so clones, around 95% seen once. Sequencing was done on a sample of T cells isolated from PBMCs. Receptors originate from a human donor in good health.

The V and J genes are TRBV4-1 and TRBJ1-2; D call uncertain. The CDR3 loop spans 16 amino acids. In germline, CDR1 is MGHRA, CDR2 YSYEKL. V was clipped by 0 bases and J by 4 bases, with 15 bases between them. CDR3 DNA sequence: TGCGCCAGCAGCCAAGATCCGTACAGCCAGGCCTATGGCTACACCTTC. Translation gives CASSQDPYSQAYGYTF.

The chain is built from TRBV4-2 and TRBJ1-1; 7 bases agree with TRBD1. J was trimmed by 5 bases and V by 2 bases; bases with no gene match: 8. The CDR3 runs 15 residues. Germline loops: CDR1 LGHNA, CDR2 YNFKEQ. In nucleotides, the CDR3 is TGTGCCAGCAGCCAAATGACAGGGTGGTCTACTGAAGCTTTCTTT. As protein: CASSQMTGWSTEAFF.

The table lists this clone with a count of one. The gene calls are TRBV27 and TRBJ1-1; possible D gene TRBD1, 5 bases. V was pared by 7 bases and J by 6 bases, with 9 bases between. The CDR3 spans 11 residues. In germline, CDR1 is MNHEY, CDR2 SMNVEV (reference sequence). Here the CDR3 reads CASMGGAEAFF. The CDR3 DNA sequence: TGTGCCAGCATGGGGGGGGCTGAAGCTTTCTTT.

The V and J genes are TRBV7-8 and TRBJ1-2; TRBD1 matches at 8 bases. Germline values: CDR1 SGHVS, CDR2 FQNEAQ. This CDR3 is 14 amino acids long. The V segment lost 3 bases and the J segment 5 bases; nucleotides outside the gene matches: 5. Written as DNA, the CDR3 is TGTGCCAGCAGCTTCCCCGACAGGGGTTATGGCTACACCTTC. This encodes CASSFPDRGYGYTF.

V gene TRBV7-9 combines with J gene TRBJ2-3; 10 nucleotides agree with TRBD1. The V segment lost 5 bases and the J segment 3 bases; nucleotides outside the gene matches: 11. Germline lookup yields CDR1 SEHNR and CDR2 FQNEAQ (reference sequence). The CDR3 runs 17 residues. This CDR3 reads CASSPIWPGQGTDTQYF. The CDR3 nucleotides are TGTGCCAGCAGCCCTATATGGCCGGGACAGGGGACAGATACGCAGTATTTT.

This chain links TRBV6-1 with TRBJ2-3; TRBD2 agrees at 8 bases. There are 17 residues in the CDR3. The trim removed 2 bases at V and 5 bases at J, leaving 12 bases unmatched. The germline V gene encodes CDR1 MNHNS and CDR2 SASEGT. This CDR3 is CASSERRASGLKDTQYF. The DNA for the CDR3 is TGTGCCAGCAGTGAACGAAGGGCTAGCGGGTTAAAAGATACGCAGTATTTT.

This chain joins TRBV4-2 and TRBJ2-7; D ambiguous. The V gene lost 0 bases and the J gene lost 0 bases, with 6 bases spanning the gap. CDR1 and CDR2 from the germline V gene are LGHNA and YNFKEQ. The CDR3 sequence is 14 residues long. The CDR3 region has the DNA TGTGCCAGCAGCCAAGATCGTTCCTCCTACGAGCAGTACTTC. It yields the protein CASSQDRSSYEQYF.

V and J are TRBV11-1 and TRBJ1-1, with D hard to call. The germline CDR1 and CDR2 sequences are SGHAT and FQDESV (reference sequence). Trimming took off 5 bases at V and 0 bases at J, with 7 bases between the two ends. The CDR3 extends over 13 amino acids. The CDR3 loop reads CASSPSMNTEAFF. Here the CDR3 DNA reads TGTGCCAGCAGCCCGAGCATGAACACTGAAGCTTTCTTT.

The chain carries TRBV14 and TRBJ1-2; 8 bases fit TRBD1. Germline loops: CDR1 SGHDN, CDR2 FVKESK. CDR3 size: 18 residues. Trimming at V came to 1 base and at J to 4 bases, leaving 14 bases not matched to a gene. Here the CDR3 DNA reads TGTGCCAGCAGCCAAGGATTCTACAGGGGGTCGATCATCTATGGCTACACCTTC. It specifies CASSQGFYRGSIIYGYTF.

The chain recombines TRBV7-9 with TRBJ2-2; the D gene is possibly TRBD2 (6 bases). With 9 bases removed from V and 1 base from J, the gap between germline ends came to 18 bases. Germline lookup yields CDR1 SEHNR and CDR2 FQNEAQ (reference sequence). The CDR3 is 16 residues long. The CDR3 region has the DNA TGTGCCAGGGGGAGAGATACCGGGAGGAACACCGGGGAGCTGTTTTTT. Protein product: CARGRDTGRNTGELFF.

J is TRBJ2-3 and V is TRBV11-3; the D gene is possibly TRBD2 (5 bases). V was clipped by 5 bases and J by 6 bases, with 12 bases between them. CDR3 size: 13 residues. Germline V gene sequence: CDR1 SGHNT, CDR2 YENEEA. DNA for the CDR3: TGTGCCAGCAGCCCCCGACCTAGCGATACGCAGTATTTT. This codes for CASSPRPSDTQYF. Based on the CDR3 plus reference TRBV11-3 and TRBJ2-3, the full variable domain is EAGVVQSPRYKIIEKKQPVAFWCNPISGHNTLYWYLQNLGQGPELLIRYENEEAVDDSQLPKDRFSAERLKGVDSTLKIQPAELGDSAVYLCASSPRPSDTQYFGPGTRLTVL.

The V gene is TRBV18, the J gene TRBJ2-1; D is perhaps TRBD2 (6 bases). The CDR3 contains 19 residues. V shed 6 bases and J shed 0 bases, with 24 bases lying between them. The germline V gene has CDR1 KGHSH and CDR2 LQKENI. The CDR3 nucleotides read TGTGCCAGCTCTTTATGGGGACTCCCGGATACTAACTCCTACAATGAGCAGTTCTTC. Its protein is CASSLWGLPDTNSYNEQFF. The full variable domain, rest sourced from reference TRBV18 and TRBJ2-1, is NAGVMQNPRHLVRRRGQEARLRCSPMKGHSHVYWYRQLPEEGLKFMVYLQKENIIDESGMPKERFSAEFPKEGPSILRIQQVVRGDSAAYFCASSLWGLPDTNSYNEQFFGPGTRLTVL.

On this clone itself: At one end the junction does not follow the germline gene, possibly because of a read error. V gene TRBV5-1 combines with J gene TRBJ1-3; D is unresolved. The germline V gene has CDR1 SGHRS and CDR2 YFSETQ. This CDR3 is 15 amino acids long. The CDR3 spells CASSLAARYGDTIYF. In nucleotides, the CDR3 is TGCGCCAGCAGCTTGGCGGCCCGCTATGGAGACACCATATATTTT.

V usage is TRBV2 and J usage is TRBJ2-1; 9 positions agree with TRBD1. This CDR3 spans 15 amino acids. V lost 4 bases to trimming and J lost 1 base; unmatched junction nucleotides: 2. CDR1 is SNHLY and CDR2 is FYNNEI in the germline V gene. The DNA of the CDR3 is TGTGCCAGCAGTGGACAGGGGGTATCCTACAATGAGCAGTTCTTC. It is translated as CASSGQGVSYNEQFF.

The J gene is TRBJ2-1, the V gene TRBV19; 8 bases line up with TRBD1. The CDR3 spans 18 residues. V gave up 0 bases and J gave up 3 bases; unmatched junction bases: 10. The V gene's germline CDR1 is LNHDA and CDR2 SQIVND (reference sequence). CDR3 coding DNA: TGTGCCAGTAGTATAGATCCCACCGGGACAGGCGGCTACAATGAGCAGTTCTTC. This translates into CASSIDPTGTGGYNEQFF.

The chain uses TRBV5-1 and TRBJ2-6, with a tentative D call TRBD1 (5 bases). V was shortened by 4 bases and J by 2 bases, with 16 bases between the two germline ends. CDR1 is SGHRS, CDR2 YFSETQ, per germline. This CDR3 has 17 amino acids. CDR3 in DNA: TGCGCCAGCAGCCCCAGGGTGTTGGATGCTGGGGCCAACGTCCTGACTTTC. It yields the protein CASSPRVLDAGANVLTF.

The chain joins TRBV19 to TRBJ2-7; D not certain. V was clipped by 1 base and J by 7 bases, with 11 bases between them. The germline V gene has CDR1 LNHDA and CDR2 SQIVND (reference sequence). CDR3 length: 13 amino acids. CDR3 amino acids: CASSIGQSWEQYF. The CDR3 DNA is TGTGCCAGTAGTATAGGGCAGTCTTGGGAGCAGTACTTC.

The V gene is TRBV15, the J gene TRBJ2-2; D not certain. The CDR3 is made up of 14 amino acids. CDR1 and CDR2 (germline): LNHNV, YYDKDF (reference sequence). V was clipped by 0 bases and J by 1 base, with 3 bases between them. The CDR3: CATSRERNTGELFF. The CDR3 DNA reads TGTGCCACCAGCAGAGAGAGGAACACCGGGGAGCTGTTTTTT.

This clone is a singleton in its sample. This chain connects TRBV19 to TRBJ1-5; no firm D call. In germline, CDR1 is LNHDA, CDR2 SQIVND (reference sequence). The CDR3 runs 15 residues. The V and J ends lost 6 bases and 0 bases respectively, with 12 bases between them. The CDR3 coding sequence is TGTGCCAGTAGGAGAGAAGTCTATAGCAATCAGCCCCAGCATTTT. It codes for CASRREVYSNQPQHF.

This chain links TRBV4-1 with TRBJ2-7, with TRBD2 as a possible D gene (6 bases). This CDR3 comprises 13 residues. Trimming cost V 3 bases and J 4 bases, with 10 bases left between them. Germline CDR1 is MGHRA and CDR2 is YSYEKL. The CDR3 loop reads CASSQGLLYEQYF. The CDR3 DNA is TGCGCCAGCAGCCAGGGACTCCTATACGAGCAGTACTTC.

The chain employs TRBV19 and TRBJ2-7, with TRBD1 matching 8 bases. Germline V CDR1 and CDR2: LNHDA, SQIVND (reference sequence). This CDR3 contains 19 residues. V lost 4 bases and J lost 4; bases outside the gene matches: 21. DNA of the CDR3: TGTGCCAGTAGTACGATAAGAGCCCCCCGTTGGACAGGGACTTACGAGCAGTACTTC. It specifies CASSTIRAPRWTGTYEQYF.

V gene TRBV7-9 combines with J gene TRBJ1-2, with 8 bases identical to TRBD1. With V trimmed by 5 bases and J by 8 bases, 13 bases remained unmatched. The CDR3 has 15 amino acids. Looked up from germline, CDR1 is SEHNR and CDR2 is FQNEAQ (reference sequence). The CDR3 DNA reads TGTGCCAGCAGCCCACGATTGGACAGGGTCGACGGCTACACCTTC. Amino acids: CASSPRLDRVDGYTF.

This clone appeared a single time. J is TRBJ1-2 and V is TRBV15; D is perhaps TRBD1 (5 bases). V was shortened by 0 bases and J by 4 bases, with 18 bases between the two germline ends. CDR1 LNHNV and CDR2 YYDKDF come from the germline V gene (reference sequence). CDR3 length: 17 amino acids. The CDR3 coding sequence is TGTGCCACCAGCAGAGATCAGGGCAGGTTGGCATTCTATGGCTACACCTTC. This encodes CATSRDQGRLAFYGYTF.